In this sample, the clone carrying this T cell receptor (beta chain) turned up a few times. Antigen unknown. There are 15 residues in the CDR3. Per germline, CDR1 MNHNS and CDR2 SASEGT. V lost 3 bases to trimming and J lost 3 bases; unmatched junction nucleotides: 4. Generated by immunoSEQ multiplex PCR, the TCRdb table keeps only in-frame clones and is missing some. This table holds fewer than 120,000 clones, 80% to 95% found once. The data stem from a study of T cell responses to AZD1222 COVID-19 vaccine. Findings and limits, study-wide: Spike-specific TCR repertoires showed rising breadth and depth after two AZD1222 doses. Nearly half of the spike-specific TCRs reportedly recognize variant regions that carry no mutations. Vaccine-related CD4 TCRs covered spike, predominating at 160-218 and 743-854.

The TCR comes from an adult who received the AZD1222 COVID-19 vaccine. The V gene is TRBV6-1, the J gene TRBJ2-1, with 8 bases matching TRBD2. Here the sequenced sample was peripheral blood, taken 28 days after the second AZD1222 dose. In DNA, the CDR3 is TGTGCCAGCAGTGAGGAACTAGCGGACTACAATGAGCAGTTCTTC. Translating gives CASSEELADYNEQFF.